These 25 T cell receptor beta chains were sequenced from one sample in a study of OX40 agonist ivuxolimab in advanced cancers. Only in-frame clones appear in the TCRdb table, and some are missing; sequencing was by immunoSEQ multiplex PCR. The sample comprises approximately 70,000 clones, around 90% of which are singletons, and approximately 0.98% rests with the top ten. Sequenced here: CD4+ or CD8+ T cells sorted from blood, sampled in a trial of the OX40 agonist ivuxolimab. Receptors originate from an adult with an advanced solid tumor such as melanoma, head and neck, liver or kidney cancer.

The CDR3 coding sequence is TGCGCCAGCAGCCAAGATTTCGGGGACGAGCAGTACTTC. Protein sequence: CASSQDFGDEQYF. The chain is built from TRBV4-1 and TRBJ2-7; possible D gene TRBD2, 5 bases. CDR1 and CDR2 (germline): MGHRA, YSYEKL. Trimming removed 0 bases from V and 5 bases from J, with 8 bases in between. The CDR3 is 13 amino acids.

J is TRBJ1-4 and V is TRBV5-1; the D is unclear. The CDR3 contains 14 residues. Trimming removed 0 bases from V and 5 bases from J, with 8 bases in between. CDR1 SGHRS and CDR2 YFSETQ come from the germline V gene. The CDR3 here is CASSLDSRNEKLFF. The CDR3 DNA reads as TGCGCCAGCAGCTTGGACAGCCGAAATGAAAAACTGTTTTTT.

The chain combines TRBV2 with TRBJ1-6; 8 positions agree with TRBD1. V dropped 8 bases and J dropped 10; count of bases not matched to a gene: 7. This CDR3 region has 13 residues. Per the germline V gene, CDR1 is SNHLY and CDR2 is FYNNEI. CDR3 residues: CASQMTGESPLHF. As DNA, the CDR3 is TGTGCCAGCCAAATGACAGGGGAATCACCCCTCCACTTT. Looking up the rest from reference TRBV2 and TRBJ1-6 gives the full variable domain: EPEVTQTPSHQVTQMGQEVILRCVPISNHLYFYWYRQILGQKVEFLVSFYNNEISEKSEIFDDQFSVERPDGSNFTLKIRSTKLEDSAMYFCASQMTGESPLHFGNGTRLTVT.

This clone was detected once. The genes are TRBV5-1 and TRBJ1-1; TRBD1 agrees at 7 bases. CDR1 and CDR2 (germline): SGHRS, YFSETQ. The V and J ends lost 0 bases and 1 base, in that order; junction bases with no gene match: 0. This CDR3 is built from 14 residues. The CDR3 bases are TGCGCCAGCAGCTTGGGGACAGGGAACACTGAAGCTTTCTTT. Amino acids: CASSLGTGNTEAFF.

The chain recombines TRBV6-5 with TRBJ2-1, with D unresolved. The CDR3 has 14 amino acids. V gave up 5 bases and J gave up 4 bases, with 12 bases separating them. Looked up from germline, CDR1 is MNHEY and CDR2 is SVGAGI. For the CDR3, the DNA is TGTGCCAGCAGTGAACCCGACGGATACAATGAGCAGTTCTTC. This gives the protein CASSEPDGYNEQFF.

This chain connects TRBV7-2 to TRBJ2-1; 12 bases are shared with TRBD2. CDR3 size: 17 residues. The germline V gene encodes CDR1 SGHTA and CDR2 FQGNSA. The V segment lost 5 bases and the J segment 7 bases; nucleotides outside the gene matches: 12. CDR3 sequence reads: CASSPGGTSGRRNEQFF. Here the CDR3 DNA reads TGTGCCAGCAGCCCAGGAGGGACTAGCGGGCGGCGGAATGAGCAGTTCTTC.

The rearrangement uses TRBV10-3 and TRBJ2-1; 8 positions match TRBD1. The CDR3 length is 14 residues. Germline loops: CDR1 ENHRY, CDR2 SYGVKD. J was trimmed by 7 bases and V by 8 bases; bases with no gene match: 10. For the CDR3, the DNA is TGTGCCATCGGGGAACAGGGGGGCTGGAATGAGCAGTTCTTC. Translated, it gives CAIGEQGGWNEQFF.

V gene TRBV19 combines with J gene TRBJ1-5; the match to TRBD1 covers 11 bases. The V gene end was trimmed by 6 bases and the J gene end by 7 bases; junction bases not matched to a gene: 8. This CDR3 has 15 amino acids. Germline V gives CDR1 LNHDA, CDR2 SQIVND (reference sequence). The CDR3 is CASSRDRGSGQPQHF. The CDR3 nucleotides are TGTGCCAGTAGCCGGGACAGGGGGAGCGGGCAGCCCCAGCATTTT.

The rearrangement uses TRBV6-5 and TRBJ1-2; 8 bases are a match to TRBD1. The V and J ends lost 6 bases and 0 bases, in that order; junction bases with no gene match: 6. The CDR3 runs 15 residues. CDR1 MNHEY and CDR2 SVGAGI come from the germline V gene. The CDR3 is CASSLQGVSNYGYTF. DNA for the CDR3: TGTGCCAGCAGCCTACAGGGGGTATCTAACTATGGCTACACCTTC.

This clone was found once. The chain combines TRBV18 with TRBJ2-1; D unclear. The CDR3 length is 15 residues. Between the trimmed V and J ends, which lost 6 bases and 0 bases, there was a span of 12 bases. Germline V gene sequence: CDR1 KGHSH, CDR2 LQKENI. CDR3 DNA: TGTGCCAGCTCCTTTACTCAGAGCTCCTACAATGAGCAGTTCTTC. It specifies CASSFTQSSYNEQFF.

This rearrangement joins TRBV5-1 to TRBJ2-2; 8 bases match TRBD1. The ends lost 4 bases at V and 3 bases at J; junction bases unmatched: 2. The germline V gene has CDR1 SGHRS and CDR2 YFSETQ. The CDR3 covers 14 residues. The CDR3 spells CASSEGQDTGELFF. Here the CDR3 DNA reads TGCGCCAGCAGCGAGGGACAGGACACCGGGGAGCTGTTTTTT.

The V call is TRBV10-2, the J call TRBJ2-7, with unresolved D. Looked up from germline, CDR1 is WSHSY and CDR2 is SAAADI. V dropped 2 bases and J dropped 2 bases, with 13 bases sitting between them. The CDR3 has 15 amino acids. The CDR3 coding sequence is TGCGCCAGCAGTGAGGGGCTAGGACGCGCCTACGAGCAGTACTTC. It translates to CASSEGLGRAYEQYF.

This chain links TRBV28 with TRBJ1-1; 9 bases agree with TRBD1. There are 16 residues in the CDR3. V dropped 2 bases and J dropped 1; count of bases not matched to a gene: 5. Germline CDR1 is MDHEN and CDR2 is SYDVKM. CDR3 region: CASSLLPGQGNTEAFF. CDR3 nucleotides: TGTGCCAGCAGTTTACTTCCGGGACAGGGGAACACTGAAGCTTTCTTT.

This chain uses TRBV19 with TRBJ2-7, with D perhaps TRBD1 (6 bases). Germline V gives CDR1 LNHDA, CDR2 SQIVND (reference sequence). V was clipped by 3 bases and J by 2 bases, with 14 bases between them. The CDR3 consists of 15 residues. The DNA of the CDR3 is TGTGCCAGTAGTATGCAGGGGATGGCCGCCTACGAGCAGTACTTC. This translates into CASSMQGMAAYEQYF.

The CDR3: CASSFQGQGSTDTQYF. The DNA for the CDR3 is TGCGCCAGCAGCTTCCAGGGACAGGGGAGCACAGATACGCAGTATTTT. The chain links TRBV5-1 to TRBJ2-3, with 10 bases lining up with TRBD1. The CDR3 is 16 amino acids. Germline CDR1 SGHRS, CDR2 YFSETQ. V lost 2 bases to trimming and J lost 0 bases; unmatched junction nucleotides: 3.

The V and J genes are TRBV18 and TRBJ1-4; a weak D match, TRBD1 (5 bases). Germline V lookup: CDR1 KGHSH, CDR2 LQKENI. V was shortened by 5 bases and J by 0 bases, with 13 bases between the two germline ends. This CDR3 contains 16 residues. This CDR3 reads CASSWGQASTNEKLFF. For the CDR3, the DNA is TGTGCCAGCTCATGGGGCCAGGCCTCAACTAATGAAAAACTGTTTTTT.

The CDR3 sequence is CAISEGTGEETQYF. CDR3 sequence (DNA): TGTGCCATCAGTGAGGGGACAGGGGAAGAGACCCAGTACTTC. The gene calls are TRBV10-3 and TRBJ2-5, with 10 positions matching TRBD1. The CDR3 has 14 amino acids. Germline assignment: CDR1 ENHRY and CDR2 SYGVKD. V dropped 2 bases and J dropped 3; count of bases not matched to a gene: 0.

The chain combines TRBV28 with TRBJ2-7, with D uncertain. The CDR3 sequence is 12 residues long. With 6 bases removed from V and 3 bases from J, the gap between germline ends came to 9 bases. Germline V gene lookup returns CDR1 MDHEN and CDR2 SYDVKM. The CDR3 sequence: CASSPPGYEQYF. As DNA, the CDR3 is TGTGCCAGCAGCCCACCCGGCTACGAGCAGTACTTC.

This clone was seen a handful of times. The chain combines TRBV28 with TRBJ1-2; 8 nucleotides align to TRBD1. The ends lost 3 bases at V and 3 bases at J; junction bases unmatched: 3. The V gene's germline CDR1 is MDHEN and CDR2 SYDVKM. The CDR3 covers 14 residues. CDR3 sequence: CASSFGTGHYGYTF. CDR3 sequence (DNA): TGTGCCAGCAGTTTCGGGACAGGTCACTATGGCTACACCTTC.

V gene TRBV27 combines with J gene TRBJ1-5; 8 bases agree with TRBD1. Germline lookup yields CDR1 MNHEY and CDR2 SMNVEV (reference sequence). V was pared by 1 base and J by 2 bases, with 13 bases of the junction left unmatched. CDR3 length equals 19 residues. The CDR3 DNA follows: TGTGCCAGCAGTTTATTCCCGCTCACAGGGGGGGGAGGCAATCAGCCCCAGCATTTT. This translates into CASSLFPLTGGGGNQPQHF.

The CDR3 here is CASSSYTDTQYF. The CDR3, as DNA: TGTGCCAGCAGCTCCTACACAGATACGCAGTATTTT. The V call is TRBV7-2, the J call TRBJ2-3; no clear D gene. This CDR3 region has 12 residues. V was cut by 4 bases and J by 2 bases, with 4 bases left in between. Germline CDR1 and CDR2: SGHTA and FQGNSA.

There are a few counts of this clone. The gene calls are TRBV28 and TRBJ2-4; 9 positions agree with TRBD1. Per germline, CDR1 MDHEN and CDR2 SYDVKM. This CDR3 region has 12 residues. Trimming cost V 8 bases and J 8 bases; bases outside gene matches: 4. Here the CDR3 DNA reads TGTGCCAGCGGACAGGGGCTGGACATTCAGTACTTC. This translates into CASGQGLDIQYF.

The V and J genes are TRBV4-3 and TRBJ1-6; D call uncertain. V shed 0 bases and J shed 7 bases, with 4 bases lying between them. The germline V gene encodes CDR1 LGHNA and CDR2 YSLEER. The CDR3 totals 13 residues. In DNA form, the CDR3 reads TGCGCCAGCAGCCAAGATCGAAATTCACCCCTCCACTTT. It codes for CASSQDRNSPLHF.

The CDR3: CASSLVPTVGTGELFF. DNA of the CDR3: TGTGCCAGCAGCCTCGTCCCCACGGTCGGCACCGGGGAGCTGTTTTTT. The V gene is TRBV7-2, the J gene TRBJ2-2; D unclear. CDR3 size: 16 residues. CDR1 SGHTA and CDR2 FQGNSA come from the germline V gene. Trimming shortened V by 5 bases and J by 4 bases, and 17 bases separated the two germline ends.

The chain is built from TRBV18 and TRBJ1-1; D not certain. The germline V and J ends were trimmed by 3 bases and 1 base, with 6 bases remaining between them. This CDR3 contains 13 residues. Germline V gives CDR1 KGHSH, CDR2 LQKENI. The CDR3 here is CASSPNENTEAFF. In DNA form, the CDR3 reads TGTGCCAGCTCACCTAACGAGAACACTGAAGCTTTCTTT.